This is a list of T cell receptor beta chains from one sample in a study of control samples from healthy donors and cancer patients. TCRdb's table, derived via immunoSEQ multiplex PCR, lists solely in-frame clones and lacks some. The data contain 70,000 to 90,000 clones, over 90% of them seen just once; the ten biggest clones take up approximately 4.8%. The sample taken for sequencing was blood. The receptors stem from a young woman in good health. The CDR3 runs from the conserved cysteine through the conserved F or W. The order of the fields is V gene, clone size, J gene, D gene, CDR3 protein, CDR3 DNA. The D gene is left open where the match is weak. Some rows mark clone size as missing; the rest say once, few, many or name a class of expanded clone.

v_gene: TRBV10-3; abundance: NA; j_gene: TRBJ2-7; d_gene: TRBD1; CDR3aa: CATGQAIDEQYF; CDR3nt: TGTGCCACCGGACAGGCGATTGATGAGCAGTACTTC
v_gene: TRBV5-1; abundance: NA; j_gene: TRBJ2-3; d_gene: NA; CDR3aa: CASKKGPATDTQYF; CDR3nt: TGCGCCAGCAAAAAGGGACCAGCGACAGATACGCAGTATTTT
v_gene: TRBV3-1/TRBV3-2; abundance: NA; j_gene: TRBJ1-1; d_gene: NA; CDR3aa: CASRPLPPGNTEAFF; CDR3nt: TGTGCCAGCAGACCCCTCCCCCCGGGGAACACTGAAGCTTTCTTT
v_gene: TRBV12-3/TRBV12-4; abundance: NA; j_gene: TRBJ1-3; d_gene: NA; CDR3aa: CASSKTKDTIYF; CDR3nt: TGTGCCAGCAGCAAGACCAAGGACACCATATATTTT
v_gene: TRBV14; abundance: NA; j_gene: TRBJ2-1; d_gene: TRBD2; CDR3aa: CASSRTAGGPYNEQFF; CDR3nt: TGTGCCAGCAGCCGGACTGCGGGAGGCCCTTACAATGAGCAGTTCTTC
v_gene: TRBV4-3; abundance: NA; j_gene: TRBJ1-4; d_gene: TRBD1; CDR3aa: CASSHGPGGNEKLFF; CDR3nt: TGCGCCAGCAGCCACGGGCCAGGGGGGAATGAAAAACTGTTTTTT
v_gene: TRBV28; abundance: NA; j_gene: TRBJ1-2; d_gene: NA; CDR3aa: CASRDPLGYGYTF; CDR3nt: TGTGCCAGCAGGGACCCGTTGGGCTATGGCTACACCTTC
v_gene: TRBV11-3; abundance: once; j_gene: TRBJ2-2; d_gene: NA; CDR3aa: CASSLDLGWAGELFF; CDR3nt: TGTGCCAGCAGCTTAGATTTAGGTTGGGCCGGGGAGCTGTTTTTT
v_gene: TRBV6-5; abundance: NA; j_gene: TRBJ2-7; d_gene: TRBD1; CDR3aa: CASRDRTGGINEQYF; CDR3nt: TGTGCCAGCAGAGATAGGACAGGGGGTATTAACGAGCAGTACTTC
v_gene: TRBV28; abundance: NA; j_gene: TRBJ2-1; d_gene: NA; CDR3aa: CASSARVRSSYNEQFF; CDR3nt: TGTGCCAGCAGTGCCAGGGTTAGGAGCTCCTACAATGAGCAGTTCTTC
v_gene: TRBV5-6; abundance: NA; j_gene: TRBJ2-7; d_gene: NA; CDR3aa: CASSLAGDTYEQYF; CDR3nt: TGTGCCAGCAGCTTGGCTGGGGATACCTACGAGCAGTACTTC
v_gene: TRBV7-3; abundance: NA; j_gene: TRBJ2-4; d_gene: NA; CDR3aa: CASSPITGPAKNIQYF; CDR3nt: TGTGCCAGCAGCCCAATTACAGGGCCGGCCAAAAACATTCAGTACTTC
v_gene: TRBV4-2; abundance: NA; j_gene: TRBJ2-1; d_gene: TRBD2; CDR3aa: CASSQNKQGSSGLSYNEQFF; CDR3nt: TGTGCCAGCAGCCAAAATAAACAGGGATCTAGCGGGTTGTCCTACAATGAGCAGTTCTTC
v_gene: TRBV5-4; abundance: NA; j_gene: TRBJ2-5; d_gene: TRBD1; CDR3aa: CASSLSRGETQYF; CDR3nt: TGTGCCAGCAGCTTGTCCAGGGGGGAGACCCAGTACTTC
v_gene: TRBV7-8; abundance: few; j_gene: TRBJ2-5; d_gene: NA; CDR3aa: CASSLVSSVSGQETQYF; CDR3nt: TGTGCCAGCAGCTTAGTCTCGTCAGTTAGCGGTCAAGAGACCCAGTACTTC
v_gene: TRBV19; abundance: once; j_gene: TRBJ2-3; d_gene: TRBD2; CDR3aa: CASSPGTISDTQYF; CDR3nt: TGTGCCAGTAGCCCGGGGACTATCTCCGATACGCAGTATTTT
v_gene: TRBV7-3; abundance: NA; j_gene: TRBJ2-5; d_gene: NA; CDR3aa: CASSLTWGETQYF; CDR3nt: TGTGCCAGCAGCTTAACGTGGGGGGAGACCCAGTACTTC
v_gene: TRBV19; abundance: NA; j_gene: TRBJ2-3; d_gene: NA; CDR3aa: CASAKTTGLGVVNTQYF; CDR3nt: TGTGCCAGTGCGAAGACGACGGGACTTGGGGTGGTAAATACGCAGTATTTT
v_gene: TRBV3-1/TRBV3-2; abundance: NA; j_gene: TRBJ1-5; d_gene: TRBD1; CDR3aa: CASSQPGQAGPTFDQPQHF; CDR3nt: TGTGCCAGCAGCCAACCCGGACAGGCCGGTCCCACTTTCGATCAGCCCCAGCATTTT
v_gene: TRBV28; abundance: NA; j_gene: TRBJ2-7; d_gene: NA; CDR3aa: CASSLVGAVSYEQYF; CDR3nt: TGTGCCAGCAGTTTGGTGGGGGCAGTTTCCTACGAGCAGTACTTC
v_gene: TRBV3-1/TRBV3-2; abundance: NA; j_gene: TRBJ2-1; d_gene: NA; CDR3aa: CASSQDGTPRPYNEQFF; CDR3nt: TGTGCCAGCAGCCAAGATGGTACCCCCCGGCCCTACAATGAGCAGTTCTTC
v_gene: TRBV2; abundance: NA; j_gene: TRBJ2-1; d_gene: TRBD2; CDR3aa: CASSTPKSTSGPNNEQFF; CDR3nt: TGTGCCAGCAGTACACCCAAATCGACTAGCGGGCCCAACAATGAGCAGTTCTTC
v_gene: TRBV11-2; abundance: NA; j_gene: TRBJ1-5; d_gene: NA; CDR3aa: CASSSDGNQPQHF; CDR3nt: TGTGCCAGCAGCTCTGACGGTAATCAGCCCCAGCATTTT
v_gene: TRBV11-2; abundance: once; j_gene: TRBJ2-3; d_gene: NA; CDR3aa: CASTGSGGTQYF; CDR3nt: TGTGCCAGCACCGGGAGTGGAGGTACGCAGTATTTT
v_gene: TRBV7-3; abundance: NA; j_gene: TRBJ1-1; d_gene: NA; CDR3aa: CASSLSEGVGAEAFF; CDR3nt: TGTGCCAGCAGCTTAAGTGAGGGAGTGGGAGCTGAAGCTTTCTTT
v_gene: TRBV3-1/TRBV3-2; abundance: once; j_gene: TRBJ1-1; d_gene: TRBD1; CDR3aa: CASSHRTGGNTEAFF; CDR3nt: TGTGCCAGCAGCCACAGGACAGGGGGAAACACTGAAGCTTTCTTT
v_gene: TRBV28; abundance: NA; j_gene: TRBJ2-5; d_gene: NA; CDR3aa: CASSSPGGLTKTQYF; CDR3nt: TGTGCCAGCAGTTCCCCCGGGGGGCTTACGAAGACCCAGTACTTC
v_gene: TRBV2; abundance: NA; j_gene: TRBJ1-2; d_gene: TRBD1; CDR3aa: CASQGGDRGGYTF; CDR3nt: TGTGCCTCCCAGGGGGGGGATCGAGGGGGCTACACCTTC
v_gene: TRBV14; abundance: NA; j_gene: TRBJ1-2; d_gene: NA; CDR3aa: CASSQAGRHYGYTF; CDR3nt: TGTGCCAGCAGCCAAGCGGGGAGGCACTATGGCTACACCTTC
v_gene: TRBV29-1; abundance: NA; j_gene: TRBJ2-3; d_gene: NA; CDR3aa: CGGEVTDTQYF; CDR3nt: TGCGGTGGGGAGGTGACAGATACGCAGTATTTT
v_gene: TRBV28; abundance: NA; j_gene: TRBJ1-2; d_gene: NA; CDR3aa: CASTDSYYGYTF; CDR3nt: TGTGCCAGCACTGACAGTTACTATGGCTACACCTTC
v_gene: TRBV18; abundance: NA; j_gene: TRBJ2-5; d_gene: TRBD2; CDR3aa: CASSLGGLDQETQYF; CDR3nt: TGTGCCAGCTCACTTGGGGGACTAGACCAAGAGACCCAGTACTTC
v_gene: TRBV12-5; abundance: NA; j_gene: TRBJ2-3; d_gene: NA; CDR3aa: CASGLARQVTDTQYF; CDR3nt: TGTGCTAGTGGTTTGGCGAGACAGGTCACAGATACGCAGTATTTT
v_gene: TRBV7-8; abundance: NA; j_gene: TRBJ1-3; d_gene: NA; CDR3aa: CASSPASGNTIYF; CDR3nt: TGTGCCAGCAGCCCAGCGTCTGGAAACACCATATATTTT
v_gene: TRBV7-2; abundance: NA; j_gene: TRBJ1-5; d_gene: TRBD1; CDR3aa: CASSLEGADNQPQHF; CDR3nt: TGTGCCAGCAGCTTGGAGGGGGCAGATAATCAGCCCCAGCATTTT
v_gene: TRBV18; abundance: NA; j_gene: TRBJ2-7; d_gene: NA; CDR3aa: CASSPESSYEQYF; CDR3nt: TGTGCCAGCTCACCTGAGAGCTCCTACGAGCAGTACTTC
v_gene: TRBV27; abundance: NA; j_gene: TRBJ2-1; d_gene: TRBD2; CDR3aa: CASSDSPGPAGANEQFF; CDR3nt: TGTGCCAGCAGTGACTCCCCCGGCCCGGCGGGAGCCAATGAGCAGTTCTTC
v_gene: TRBV14; abundance: NA; j_gene: TRBJ2-7; d_gene: NA; CDR3aa: CASSHGRENSYEQYF; CDR3nt: TGTGCCAGCAGCCATGGCCGGGAAAACTCCTACGAGCAGTACTTC
v_gene: TRBV29-1; abundance: NA; j_gene: TRBJ2-5; d_gene: NA; CDR3aa: CSVHNLLGETQYF; CDR3nt: TGCAGCGTACACAACTTACTAGGGGAGACCCAGTACTTC
v_gene: TRBV21-1; abundance: NA; j_gene: TRBJ1-1; d_gene: NA; CDR3aa: CASSKGGRLGTEAFF; CDR3nt: TGTGCCAGCAGCAAAGGTGGGCGTTTGGGCACTGAAGCTTTCTTT
v_gene: TRBV5-1; abundance: NA; j_gene: TRBJ1-6; d_gene: NA; CDR3aa: CASSEQQGGPLHF; CDR3nt: TGCGCCAGCAGCGAGCAACAGGGCGGGCCCCTCCACTTT
v_gene: TRBV2; abundance: NA; j_gene: TRBJ2-2; d_gene: TRBD1; CDR3aa: CACVIGQGSIHGGELFF; CDR3nt: TGTGCCTGCGTTATAGGACAGGGGTCCATACACGGCGGGGAGCTGTTTTTT
v_gene: TRBV27; abundance: NA; j_gene: TRBJ1-2; d_gene: TRBD1; CDR3aa: CASSGTVFPTNYGYTF; CDR3nt: TGTGCCAGCAGCGGGACAGTTTTTCCTACTAACTATGGCTACACCTTC
v_gene: TRBV2; abundance: NA; j_gene: TRBJ2-1; d_gene: TRBD2; CDR3aa: CASSVLAGGGEQFF; CDR3nt: TGTGCCAGCAGTGTTCTAGCGGGGGGCGGTGAGCAGTTCTTC
v_gene: TRBV24-1; abundance: NA; j_gene: TRBJ2-1; d_gene: TRBD2; CDR3aa: CATTGGPYNEQFF; CDR3nt: TGTGCCACAACGGGAGGGCCCTACAATGAGCAGTTCTTC
v_gene: TRBV6-5; abundance: NA; j_gene: TRBJ1-5; d_gene: TRBD1; CDR3aa: CASSTGTGRQPQHF; CDR3nt: TGTGCCAGCAGTACAGGGACAGGTCGACAGCCCCAGCATTTT